This T cell receptor beta chain was found in a study of blood T cell repertoires in COVID-19. Whole-study context: Samples taken during acute and convalescent COVID-19 were collected in the United States, Italy and Spain.

V lost 5 bases and J lost 8; bases outside the gene matches: 4. The CDR3 extends over 12 amino acids. CDR1 is MNHEY and CDR2 is SVGAGI in the germline V gene. Using immunoSEQ multiplex PCR, the repertoire was profiled, and TCRdb retains in-frame clones only, with some absent. The table lists 250,000 to 300,000 clones, about 88% of them singletons, with 3.6% in the top ten. The source material was peripheral blood. The source is a man between 18 and 29 years old with active or convalescent COVID-19. This chain connects TRBV6-5 to TRBJ1-2; 8 bases fit TRBD1. The CDR3 DNA reads TGTGCCAGCAGTCTGACAGGGGAAGGCTACACCTTC. This translates into CASSLTGEGYTF.